The 32 T cell receptor beta chains below come from one sample, sequenced in a study of regulatory T cells in long-lasting Graves disease. iRepertoire HTBI primers and Arm-PCR of CDR3 regions built TCR beta libraries. TCRdb ran MiXCR on the multiplex PCR reads and lists one entry per CDR3 protein. The sample has hundreds of thousands of distinct CDR3 sequences, approximately 16% seen once. Time point in this sample: newly diagnosed GD, antithyroid drugs for less than 3 months. RNA from PBMCs was the source of the TCR library. The same data also contributed to another study, on T cells in Graves' hyperthyroidism and ophthalmopathy.

The sample here was peripheral blood mononuclear cells (PBMCs), taken at new diagnosis, from a patient treated with antithyroid drugs. These receptors came from a middle-aged woman with Graves disease.

The sample holds many counts of this clonotype. Here the CDR3 DNA reads TGTGCCAGCAGCTCTTTTCCCACCGGGGGACCCATATTTTCCTACAATGAGCAGTTCTTC. Protein: CASSSFPTGGPIFSYNEQFF. J is TRBJ2-1 and V is TRBV11-2, with a possible D match to TRBD2 (6 bases). Germline V gene sequence: CDR1 SGHAT, CDR2 FQNNGV. V was clipped by 4 bases and J by 1 base, with 26 bases between them. CDR3 length equals 20 residues. Based on the CDR3 plus reference TRBV11-2 and TRBJ2-1, the full variable domain is EAGVAQSPRYKIIEKRQSVAFWCNPISGHATLYWYQQILGQGPKLLIQFQNNGVVDDSQLPKDRFSAERLKGVDSTLKIQPAKLEDSAVYLCASSSFPTGGPIFSYNEQFFGPGTRLTVL.

The rearrangement joins TRBV2 to TRBJ2-4; no clear D. Trimming removed 10 bases at V and 1 base at J, with 11 bases between. CDR3 size: 13 residues. The V gene's germline CDR1 is SNHLY and CDR2 FYNNEI. The CDR3 loop reads CATSRTAKNIQYF. CDR3 coding DNA: TGTGCCACGAGTAGGACGGCCAAAAACATTCAGTACTTC.

The chain joins TRBV28 to TRBJ2-1; a possible D gene is TRBD2 (6 bases). CDR1 MDHEN and CDR2 SYDVKM come from the germline V gene. Trimming cost V 5 bases and J 4 bases, with 15 bases left between them. The CDR3 covers 15 residues. In DNA, the CDR3 is TGTGCCAGCAGTCGAGGGGCTAGCGCGTACAATGAGCAGTTCTTC. Protein: CASSRGASAYNEQFF.

V gene TRBV2 combines with J gene TRBJ1-1; perhaps TRBD1 as D (6 bases). The CDR3 covers 13 residues. In germline, CDR1 is SNHLY, CDR2 FYNNEI. Trimming cost V 6 bases and J 4 bases, with 12 bases left between them. The CDR3 sequence: CASRANRATEAFF. The CDR3 bases are TGTGCCAGCAGGGCCAACAGGGCCACTGAAGCTTTCTTT.

This clonotype was detected a few times. The CDR3 protein is CASSVSGTAISYEQYF. For the CDR3, the DNA is TGTGCCAGCAGTGTCTCCGGGACAGCCATCTCCTACGAGCAGTACTTC. The genes are TRBV28 and TRBJ2-7; 7 positions agree with TRBD1. From germline, CDR1 is MDHEN and CDR2 SYDVKM. J lost 0 bases, V lost 5 bases, and 10 bases had no gene match. The CDR3 length is 16 residues.

This clonotype was found many times. This rearrangement joins TRBV5-1 to TRBJ2-3; 7 bases are a match to TRBD1. The junction had 8 bases not matched to a gene; V was cut back by 6 bases and J by 4 bases. The CDR3 loop spans 14 amino acids. Germline V CDR1 and CDR2: SGHRS, YFSETQ. CDR3 sequence: CASKSHRGADTQYF. The CDR3 DNA sequence: TGCGCCAGCAAGTCTCACAGGGGCGCAGATACGCAGTATTTT.

This sequence joins TRBV28 and TRBJ2-7, with TRBD2 matching 9 bases. The V segment lost 7 bases and the J segment 3 bases; nucleotides outside the gene matches: 7. The germline gives CDR1 MDHEN, CDR2 SYDVKM. This CDR3 has 14 residues. CDR3 in amino acids: CASTVAGERYEQYF. CDR3 sequence (DNA): TGTGCCAGCACCGTAGCGGGAGAACGCTACGAGCAGTACTTC.

The table lists this clonotype with many counts. The gene calls are TRBV7-8 and TRBJ2-1; the match to TRBD2 covers 9 bases. J lost 8 bases, V lost 7 bases, and 15 bases had no gene match. There are 16 residues in the CDR3. From germline, CDR1 is SGHVS and CDR2 FQNEAQ. The CDR3 nucleotides are TGTGCCAGCACTCCAGGAAGACTAGCGGCGTTCCATGAGCAGTTCTTC. This encodes CASTPGRLAAFHEQFF.

This clonotype was detected ten times or more. The chain uses TRBV20-1 and TRBJ2-1, with 15 bases that match TRBD2. V trimming: 2 bases; J trimming: 4 bases; junction bases outside the gene matches: 6. The CDR3 runs to 17 residues. Germline CDR1 and CDR2: DFQATT and SNEGSKA (reference sequence). CDR3 sequence: CSARTDGTSGRYNEQFF. The CDR3, as DNA: TGCAGTGCTAGAACCGACGGGACTAGCGGGAGGTACAATGAGCAGTTCTTC.

This clonotype was detected ten times or more. The gene calls are TRBV12-3 or TRBV12-4 and TRBJ2-1; D remains unclear. V gave up 3 bases and J gave up 7 bases, with 7 bases separating them. This CDR3 spans 12 amino acids. CDR3 sequence (DNA): TGTGCCAGCAGTTTTCAGGCGAATGAGCAGTTCTTC. Translating it yields CASSFQANEQFF.

This clonotype was seen many times. The chain recombines TRBV20-1 with TRBJ2-3, with D maybe TRBD2 (6 bases). The CDR3 length is 17 residues. In germline, CDR1 is DFQATT, CDR2 SNEGSKA (reference sequence). The V end was cut by 3 bases, the J end by 0 bases, with 19 bases between. The CDR3 DNA follows: TGCAGTGCTAGGTCTAGCGCTGTCGTAAAGAGCACAGATACGCAGTATTTT. Translation gives CSARSSAVVKSTDTQYF.

This clonotype was counted ten times or more. This sequence may be a read error, since a much larger clone differs from it by one base. V and J are TRBV5-6 and TRBJ1-1; D perhaps matches TRBD1 (5 bases). Germline V CDR1 and CDR2: SGHDT, YYEEEE. The CDR3 contains 13 residues. The DNA of the CDR3 is TGTGCCAGCAGCTTGGGACAGAACTCTGAAGCTTTCTTT. It translates to CASSLGQNSEAFF.

The chain's CDR3 is CASSLWGRGYEQFF. The DNA of the CDR3 is TGTGCCAGCAGCTTATGGGGCAGGGGGTATGAGCAGTTCTTC. The chain combines TRBV6-1 with TRBJ2-1; 7 bases fit TRBD1. CDR1 is MNHNS and CDR2 is SASEGT in the germline V gene. The CDR3 has 14 residues. V gave up 6 bases and J gave up 8 bases; unmatched junction bases: 10.

V is TRBV9 and J is TRBJ2-1; no reliable D call. V lost 0 bases to trimming and J lost 7 bases, with 11 bases between them. The germline gives CDR1 SGDLS, CDR2 YYNGEE. This CDR3 is built from 14 residues. The CDR3 loop reads CASSVGGTVNEQFF. The CDR3 region has the DNA TGTGCCAGCAGCGTAGGGGGAACAGTGAATGAGCAGTTCTTC.

This clonotype was recorded at least ten times. The J gene is TRBJ2-3, the V gene TRBV20-1, with D possibly matching TRBD2 (6 bases). Germline values: CDR1 DFQATT, CDR2 SNEGSKA (reference sequence). V was clipped by 1 base and J by 2 bases, with 13 bases between them. CDR3 length: 15 amino acids. The CDR3 DNA is TGCAGTGCTAGAGGCCTTAGCGGTCTCACAGATACGCAGTATTTT. Amino acids: CSARGLSGLTDTQYF.

The chain is built from TRBV19 and TRBJ2-4, with 9 bases aligning to TRBD1. The germline V gene has CDR1 LNHDA and CDR2 SQIVND (reference sequence). The V and J ends lost 3 bases and 1 base, in that order; junction bases with no gene match: 10. There are 18 residues in the CDR3. CDR3 coding DNA: TGTGCCAGTAGTATCGGGGACAGGGTCCCCGGTGCCAAAAACATTCAGTACTTC. It codes for CASSIGDRVPGAKNIQYF.

This clonotype was counted ten times or more. V and J are TRBV12-3 or TRBV12-4 and TRBJ2-1; TRBD2 aligns across 7 bases. Trimming removed 5 bases from V and 8 bases from J; junction bases left unmatched: 6. The CDR3 extends over 13 amino acids. CDR3: CASSPRTRDEQFF. Written as DNA, the CDR3 is TGTGCCAGCAGTCCTCGGACTAGGGATGAGCAGTTCTTC.

In its sample, this clonotype was seen a few times. The chain employs TRBV10-2 and TRBJ1-4; D is uncertain. This CDR3 spans 11 amino acids. Trimming pared 7 bases from V and 1 base from J, leaving 1 base between. Germline values: CDR1 WSHSY, CDR2 SAAADI. The CDR3 region has the DNA TGCGCCAGCAAAACTAATGAAAAACTGTTTTTT. Encoded protein: CASKTNEKLFF.

This clonotype turned up a few times. The rearrangement joins TRBV30 to TRBJ1-2, with D uncertain. Germline lookup yields CDR1 GTSNPN and CDR2 SVGIG (reference sequence). The CDR3 length is 11 residues. V was cut by 2 bases and J by 4 bases, with 5 bases left in between. DNA of the CDR3: TGTGCCTGGAGTTATTCCTATGGCTACACCTTC. This translates into CAWSYSYGYTF.

The V and J genes are TRBV6-2 or TRBV6-3 and TRBJ2-6; TRBD1 or TRBD2 may be the D gene (6 bases each). V gave up 0 bases and J gave up 0 bases, with 18 bases separating them. Germline V CDR1 and CDR2: MNHEY, SVGEGT. This CDR3 is 20 amino acids long. The CDR3, as DNA: TGTGCCAGCAGTTACTCACGGAGGGGCAGGGGCAACTCTGGGGCCAACGTCCTGACTTTC. This encodes CASSYSRRGRGNSGANVLTF.

The CDR3 loop is CATSTFDRGNEQFF. CDR3 nucleotides: TGTGCCACCAGCACCTTTGACAGGGGCAATGAGCAGTTCTTC. The J gene is TRBJ2-1, the V gene TRBV15; 8 nucleotides agree with TRBD1. V gave up 4 bases and J gave up 6 bases; unmatched junction bases: 5. In germline, CDR1 is LNHNV, CDR2 YYDKDF (reference sequence). The CDR3 has 14 amino acids. Full variable domain (missing parts from reference TRBV15 and TRBJ2-1): DAMVIQNPRYQVTQFGKPVTLSCSQTLNHNVMYWYQQKSSQAPKLLFHYYDKDFNNEADTPDNFQSRRPNTSFCFLDIRSPGLGDTAMYLCATSTFDRGNEQFFGPGTRLTVL.

This clonotype was detected only a few times. The V call is TRBV6-4, the J call TRBJ1-5; 9 bases match TRBD1. The CDR3 is made up of 16 amino acids. Germline assignment: CDR1 MRHNA and CDR2 SNTAGT. The V and J ends lost 8 bases and 0 bases, in that order; junction bases with no gene match: 8. CDR3 in DNA: TGTGCCAGCCGCCGGGACAGGGCAAATAGCAATCAGCCCCAGCATTTT. Translated, it gives CASRRDRANSNQPQHF.

Note on this clonotype: A far larger clone differs by one base, so this is likely a read error. V and J are TRBV7-2 and TRBJ2-4; tentative D call: TRBD2 (5 bases). In germline, CDR1 is SGHTA, CDR2 FQGNSA. V was trimmed by 1 base and J by 3 bases, leaving 16 bases between them. The length of the CDR3 is 17 residues. CDR3 in amino acids: CASSLGSAQRSKNIQYF. The CDR3 DNA follows: TGTGCCAGCAGCTTAGGGTCCGCCCAGCGGAGCAAAAACATTCAGTACTTC.

This clonotype came up many times. J is TRBJ2-2 and V is TRBV5-1; D is unclear. Trimming cost V 3 bases and J 0 bases, with 15 bases left between them. CDR1 is SGHRS, CDR2 YFSETQ, per germline. The length of the CDR3 is 17 residues. As DNA, the CDR3 is TGCGCCAGCAGCTCCCCTTACGGAACTCCGAACACCGGGGAGCTGTTTTTT. Residues: CASSSPYGTPNTGELFF.

This clonotype was picked up many times. The chain employs TRBV14 and TRBJ1-1; D gene uncertain. V was shortened by 2 bases and J by 1 base, with 8 bases between the two germline ends. Germline V gives CDR1 SGHDN, CDR2 FVKESK. The CDR3 loop spans 14 amino acids. The CDR3 DNA is TGTGCCAGCAGCCAAAACAGACCGAACACTGAAGCTTTCTTT. This encodes CASSQNRPNTEAFF.

This clonotype came up many times. This chain joins TRBV28 and TRBJ1-4; perhaps TRBD1 as D (5 bases). This CDR3 region has 13 residues. From germline, CDR1 is MDHEN and CDR2 SYDVKM. The V end was cut by 8 bases, the J end by 10 bases, with 17 bases between. The CDR3 here is CASYGSGIGKLFF. As DNA, the CDR3 is TGTGCCAGCTACGGGTCAGGGATTGGAAAACTGTTTTTT. Filled out from reference TRBV28 and TRBJ1-4, the complete variable domain reads DVKVTQSSRYLVKRTGEKVFLECVQDMDHENMFWYRQDPGLGLRLIYFSYDVKMKEKGDIPEGYSVSREKKERFSLILESASTNQTSMYLCASYGSGIGKLFFGSGTQLSVL.

This clonotype has more than one count but fewer than ten. This rearrangement joins TRBV19 to TRBJ1-1; D is unresolved. The CDR3 runs 14 residues. V was trimmed by 6 bases and J by 0 bases, leaving 11 bases between them. Germline values: CDR1 LNHDA, CDR2 SQIVND (reference sequence). For the CDR3, the DNA is TGTGCCAGTAGCCGACCCAACTTGAACACTGAAGCTTTCTTT. It is translated as CASSRPNLNTEAFF.

This clonotype was seen at least ten times. The J gene is TRBJ2-2, the V gene TRBV28; 8 bases agree with TRBD1. The CDR3 sequence is 16 residues long. With V trimmed by 7 bases and J by 5 bases, 12 bases remained unmatched. The germline V gene encodes CDR1 MDHEN and CDR2 SYDVKM. The CDR3 DNA reads TGTGCCAGCACCTCAACAGGGGGAGAGGTTACCGGGGAGCTGTTTTTT. It translates to CASTSTGGEVTGELFF.

The table lists this clonotype with many counts. CDR3 sequence (DNA): TGTGCCAGCTCACCCGCGGGAGCGGGAGTATTGTACGAGCAGTACTTC. Amino acids: CASSPAGAGVLYEQYF. V usage is TRBV18 and J usage is TRBJ2-7, with 8 bases fitting TRBD2. The CDR3 has 16 residues. With 3 bases clipped from V and 4 bases from J, the junction kept 11 bases outside the gene matches. Germline loops: CDR1 KGHSH, CDR2 LQKENI.

A few counts support this clonotype. The chain uses TRBV5-1 and TRBJ1-5; 10 bases line up with TRBD1. This CDR3 contains 15 residues. Germline V gives CDR1 SGHRS, CDR2 YFSETQ. V was clipped by 3 bases and J by 4 bases; unmatched bases: 4. CDR3 sequence: CASSWGTGANQPQHF. DNA for the CDR3: TGCGCCAGCAGCTGGGGGACAGGGGCTAATCAGCCCCAGCATTTT.

This clonotype occurred once. It is likely a read error, because the conserved phenylalanine at the end of the CDR3 is missing. This rearrangement joins TRBV20-1 to TRBJ2-1; no clear D. V shed 4 bases and J shed 6 bases, with 7 bases lying between them. Germline V CDR1 and CDR2: DFQATT, SNEGSKA (reference sequence). CDR3 length equals 11 residues. The CDR3 DNA reads as TGCAGTGCTACTCTACTCAATGAGCAGTTCTCC. Translated: CSATLLNEQFS.

This clonotype appeared a few times. The V gene is TRBV7-9, the J gene TRBJ1-6; tentatively, D is TRBD1 (5 bases). The ends were cut back, 5 bases at V and 7 bases at J, with 12 bases in the middle. CDR1 is SEHNR, CDR2 FQNEAQ, per germline (reference sequence). This CDR3 region has 14 residues. CDR3 amino acids: CASSPDEGNSPLHF. Here the CDR3 DNA reads TGTGCCAGCAGCCCGGACGAGGGGAATTCACCCCTCCACTTT. The full variable domain, with the rest looked up from reference TRBV7-9 and TRBJ1-6, is DTGVSQNPRHKITKRGQNVTFRCDPISEHNRLYWYRQTLGQGPEFLTYFQNEAQLEKSRLLSDRFSAERPKGSFSTLEIQRTEQGDSAMYLCASSPDEGNSPLHFGNGTRLTVT.